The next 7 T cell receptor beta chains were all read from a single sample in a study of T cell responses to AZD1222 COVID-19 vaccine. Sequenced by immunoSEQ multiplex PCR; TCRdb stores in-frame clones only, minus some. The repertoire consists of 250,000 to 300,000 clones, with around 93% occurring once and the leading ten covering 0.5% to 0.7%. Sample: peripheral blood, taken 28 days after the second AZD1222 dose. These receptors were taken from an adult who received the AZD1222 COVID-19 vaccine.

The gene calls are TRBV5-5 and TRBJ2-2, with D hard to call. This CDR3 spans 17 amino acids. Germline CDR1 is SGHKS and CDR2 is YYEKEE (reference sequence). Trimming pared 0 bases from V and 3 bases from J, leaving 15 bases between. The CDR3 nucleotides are TGTGCCAGCAGCTTGGCCTGGCCAGGAGATTACACCGGGGAGCTGTTTTTT. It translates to CASSLAWPGDYTGELFF.

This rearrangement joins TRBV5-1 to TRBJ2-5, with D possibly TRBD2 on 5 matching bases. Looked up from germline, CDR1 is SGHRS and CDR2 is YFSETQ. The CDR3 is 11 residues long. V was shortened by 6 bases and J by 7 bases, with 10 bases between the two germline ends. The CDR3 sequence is CASKEEGTQYF. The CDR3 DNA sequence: TGCGCCAGCAAGGAGGAAGGGACCCAGTACTTC.

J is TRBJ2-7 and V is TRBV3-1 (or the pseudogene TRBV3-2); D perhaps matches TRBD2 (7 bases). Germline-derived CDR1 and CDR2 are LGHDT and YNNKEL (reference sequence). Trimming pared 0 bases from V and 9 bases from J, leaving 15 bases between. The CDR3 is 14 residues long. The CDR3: CASSQDSRGARQYF. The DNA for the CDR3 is TGTGCCAGCAGCCAAGATAGTCGGGGGGCGCGGCAGTACTTC.

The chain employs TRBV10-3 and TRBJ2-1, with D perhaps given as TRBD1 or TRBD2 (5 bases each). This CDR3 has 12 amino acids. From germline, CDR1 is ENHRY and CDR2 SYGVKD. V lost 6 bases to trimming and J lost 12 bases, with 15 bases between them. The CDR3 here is CAISDYDRPQFF. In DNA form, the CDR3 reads TGTGCCATCAGCGACTATGACAGACCGCAGTTCTTC.

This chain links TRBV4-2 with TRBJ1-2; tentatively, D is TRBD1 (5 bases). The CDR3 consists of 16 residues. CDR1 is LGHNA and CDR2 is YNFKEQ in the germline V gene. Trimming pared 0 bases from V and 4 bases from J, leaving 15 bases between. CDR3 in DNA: TGTGCCAGCAGCCAAGACGGGGCAGACCGTTCCTATGGCTACACCTTC. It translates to CASSQDGADRSYGYTF.

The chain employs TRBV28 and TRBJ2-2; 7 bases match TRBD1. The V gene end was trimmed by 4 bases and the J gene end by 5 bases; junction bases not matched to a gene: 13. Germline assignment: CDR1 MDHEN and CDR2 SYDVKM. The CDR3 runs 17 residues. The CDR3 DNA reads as TGTGCCAGCAGTTCCCATCGGTGGGGACAGATTACCGGGGAGCTGTTTTTT. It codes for CASSSHRWGQITGELFF.

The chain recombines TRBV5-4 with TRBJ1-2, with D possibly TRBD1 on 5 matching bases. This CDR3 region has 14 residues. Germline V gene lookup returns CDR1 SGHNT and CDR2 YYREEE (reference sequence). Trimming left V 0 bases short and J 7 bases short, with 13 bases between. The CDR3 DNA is TGTGCCAGCAGCTTGGCGGGACTCGGAGGTGGCTACACCTTC. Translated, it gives CASSLAGLGGGYTF.